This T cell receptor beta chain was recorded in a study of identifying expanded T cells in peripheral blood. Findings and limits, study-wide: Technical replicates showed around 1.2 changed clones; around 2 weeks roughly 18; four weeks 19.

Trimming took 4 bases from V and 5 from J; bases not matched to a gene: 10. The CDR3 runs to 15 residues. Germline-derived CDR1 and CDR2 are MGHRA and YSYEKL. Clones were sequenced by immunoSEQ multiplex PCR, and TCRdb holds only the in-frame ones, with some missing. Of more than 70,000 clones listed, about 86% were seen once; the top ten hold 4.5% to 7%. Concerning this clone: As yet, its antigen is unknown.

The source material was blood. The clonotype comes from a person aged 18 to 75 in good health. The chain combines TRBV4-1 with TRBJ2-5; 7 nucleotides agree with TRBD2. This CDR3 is CASSRQAGILETQYF. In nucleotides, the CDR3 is TGCGCCAGCAGCCGACAAGCGGGGATTTTGGAGACCCAGTACTTC.